This T cell receptor beta chain was found in a study of T cell responses to AZD1222 COVID-19 vaccine. V was clipped by 4 bases and J by 9 bases, with 13 bases between them. The CDR3 runs to 13 residues. Germline assignment: CDR1 LNHDA and CDR2 SQIVND (reference sequence). Generated by immunoSEQ multiplex PCR, the TCRdb table keeps only in-frame clones and is missing some. Of approximately 130,000 clones listed, approximately 88% are singletons. The TCR sequence derives from an adult who received the AZD1222 COVID-19 vaccine. The sequenced sample was peripheral blood, obtained 28 days after the second AZD1222 dose. The chain links TRBV19 to TRBJ2-1; possible D gene TRBD2, 6 bases. The CDR3: CASSSSQEGEQFF. The DNA of the CDR3 is TGTGCCAGTAGTAGCTCGCAGGAGGGTGAGCAGTTCTTC.